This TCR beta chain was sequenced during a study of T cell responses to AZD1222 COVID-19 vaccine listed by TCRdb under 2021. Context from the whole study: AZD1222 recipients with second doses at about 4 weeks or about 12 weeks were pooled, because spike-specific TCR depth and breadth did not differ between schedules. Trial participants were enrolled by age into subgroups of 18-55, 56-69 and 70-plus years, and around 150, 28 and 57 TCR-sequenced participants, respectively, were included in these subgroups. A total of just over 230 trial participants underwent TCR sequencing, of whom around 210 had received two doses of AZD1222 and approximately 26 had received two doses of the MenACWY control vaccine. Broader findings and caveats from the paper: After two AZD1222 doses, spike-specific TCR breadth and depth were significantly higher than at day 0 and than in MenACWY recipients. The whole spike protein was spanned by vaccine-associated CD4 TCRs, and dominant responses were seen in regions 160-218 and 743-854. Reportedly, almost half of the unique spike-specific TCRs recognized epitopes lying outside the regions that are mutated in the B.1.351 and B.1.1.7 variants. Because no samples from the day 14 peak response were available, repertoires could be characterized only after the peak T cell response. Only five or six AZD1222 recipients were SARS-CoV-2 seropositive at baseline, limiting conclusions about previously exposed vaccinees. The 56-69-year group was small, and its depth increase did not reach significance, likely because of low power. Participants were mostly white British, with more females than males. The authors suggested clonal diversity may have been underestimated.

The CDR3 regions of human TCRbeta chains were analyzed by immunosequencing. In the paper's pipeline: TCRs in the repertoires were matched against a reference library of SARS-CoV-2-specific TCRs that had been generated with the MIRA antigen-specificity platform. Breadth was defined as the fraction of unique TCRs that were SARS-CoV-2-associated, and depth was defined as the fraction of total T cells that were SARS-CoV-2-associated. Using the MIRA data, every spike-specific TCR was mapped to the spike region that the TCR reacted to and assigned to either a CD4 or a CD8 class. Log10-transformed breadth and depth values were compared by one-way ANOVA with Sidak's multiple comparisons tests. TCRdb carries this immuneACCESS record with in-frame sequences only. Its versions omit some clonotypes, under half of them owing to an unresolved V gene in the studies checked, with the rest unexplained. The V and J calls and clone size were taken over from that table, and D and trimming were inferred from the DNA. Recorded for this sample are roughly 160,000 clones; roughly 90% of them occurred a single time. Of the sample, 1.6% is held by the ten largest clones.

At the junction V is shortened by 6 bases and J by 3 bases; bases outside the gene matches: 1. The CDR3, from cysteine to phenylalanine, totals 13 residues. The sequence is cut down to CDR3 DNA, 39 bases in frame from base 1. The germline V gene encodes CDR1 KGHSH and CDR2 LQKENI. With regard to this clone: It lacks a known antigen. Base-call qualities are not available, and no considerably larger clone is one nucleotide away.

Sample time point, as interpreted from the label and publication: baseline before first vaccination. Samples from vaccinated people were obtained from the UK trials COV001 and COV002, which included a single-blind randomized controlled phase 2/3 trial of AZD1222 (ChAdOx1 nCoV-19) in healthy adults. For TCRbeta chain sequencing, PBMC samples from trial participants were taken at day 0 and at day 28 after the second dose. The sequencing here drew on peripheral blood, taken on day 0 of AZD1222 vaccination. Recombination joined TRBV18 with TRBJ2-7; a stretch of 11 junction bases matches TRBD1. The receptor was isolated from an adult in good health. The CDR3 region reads CASSGTGGYEQYF. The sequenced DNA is TGTGCCAGCTCGGGGACAGGGGGCTACGAGCAGTACTTC.